A selection of T cell receptor beta chains follows, all from one sample in a study of identical twins. TCRdb ran MiXCR on the 5' RACE reads and lists one entry per CDR3 protein. This table has some 560,000 distinct CDR3 sequences, 9% to 10% appearing once. These records were also assigned to another study, of yellow fever vaccine responses in identical twins.

The sequencing sample was made of PBMCs. The receptor source for this set is a woman aged 18-29 years in good health. Both conserved end residues are part of each CDR3. The D gene is left open where the match is weak. Rows give clone size only sometimes, using once, few, many, or a class for an expanded clone.

v_call	clone_size	j_call	d_call	cdr3_aa	cdr3_nt
TRBV5-6	NA	TRBJ2-3	NA	CASSFRIPDTQYF	TGTGCCAGCAGCTTTCGGATTCCAGATACGCAGTATTTT
TRBV9	few	TRBJ2-7	NA	CASSVVGGEQYF	TGTGCCAGCAGCGTAGTTGGGGGCGAGCAGTACTTC
TRBV7-2	few	TRBJ2-1	NA	CASSQRSGASYNEQFF	TGTGCCAGCAGTCAACGGTCGGGGGCCTCCTACAATGAGCAGTTCTTC
TRBV9	few	TRBJ2-1	NA	CASSVAREDEQFF	TGTGCCAGCAGCGTAGCCAGGGAGGATGAGCAGTTCTTC
TRBV28	once	TRBJ1-6	NA	CASSLLVRANNSPLHF	TGTGCCAGCAGTTTACTTGTCAGGGCTAACAATTCACCCCTCCACTTT
TRBV7-2	NA	TRBJ2-7	NA	CASSLEGQTRWNEQYF	TGTGCCAGCAGCTTAGAAGGACAGACCCGTTGGAACGAGCAGTACTTC
TRBV6-1	NA	TRBJ2-7	TRBD2	CASSQAGVYEQYF	TGTGCCAGCAGTCAGGCGGGAGTCTACGAGCAGTACTTC
TRBV5-6	NA	TRBJ2-1	TRBD2	CASSTSAGVVYNEQFF	TGTGCCAGCAGCACATCAGCGGGAGTCGTCTACAATGAGCAGTTCTTC
TRBV28	NA	TRBJ2-7	TRBD2	CASSYNSGISYEQYF	TGTGCCAGCAGTTACAATAGCGGGATCTCCTACGAGCAGTACTTC
TRBV18	NA	TRBJ2-7	NA	CASSPPKTPPYEQYF	TGTGCCAGCTCACCACCGAAGACACCGCCCTACGAGCAGTACTTC
TRBV28	NA	TRBJ1-1	NA	CASSVLGGGTEAFF	TGTGCCAGCAGTGTCCTTGGGGGGGGCACTGAAGCTTTCTTT